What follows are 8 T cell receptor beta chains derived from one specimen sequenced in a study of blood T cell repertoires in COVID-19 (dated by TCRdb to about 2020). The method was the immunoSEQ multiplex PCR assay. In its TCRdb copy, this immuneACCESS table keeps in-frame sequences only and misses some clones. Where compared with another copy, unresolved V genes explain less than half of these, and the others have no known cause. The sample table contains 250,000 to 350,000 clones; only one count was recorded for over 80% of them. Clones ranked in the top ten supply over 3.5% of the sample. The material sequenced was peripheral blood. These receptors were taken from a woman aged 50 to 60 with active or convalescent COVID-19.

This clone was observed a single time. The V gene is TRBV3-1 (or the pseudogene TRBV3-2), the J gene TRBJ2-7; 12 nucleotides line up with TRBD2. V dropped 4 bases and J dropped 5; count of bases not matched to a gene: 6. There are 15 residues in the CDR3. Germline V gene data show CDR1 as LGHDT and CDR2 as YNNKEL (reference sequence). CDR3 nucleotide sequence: TGTGCCAGCAGCCGACTAGCGGGAGAGGCAGACGAGCAGTACTTC. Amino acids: CASSRLAGEADEQYF.

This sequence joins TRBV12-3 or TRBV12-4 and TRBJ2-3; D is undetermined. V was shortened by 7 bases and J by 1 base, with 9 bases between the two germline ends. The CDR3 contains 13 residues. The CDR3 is CASILVGTDTQYF. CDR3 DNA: TGTGCCAGCATCCTGGTAGGCACAGATACGCAGTATTTT.

The CDR3 loop reads CSASLGGTPSAYGYTF. The CDR3 DNA reads TGCAGTGCTAGTTTGGGTGGGACACCCTCGGCTTATGGCTACACCTTC. The chain is built from TRBV20-1 and TRBJ1-2; tentatively, D is TRBD1 (6 bases). Germline V gene lookup returns CDR1 DFQATT and CDR2 SNEGSKA (reference sequence). The CDR3 is 16 amino acids. Trimming removed 3 bases at V and 5 bases at J, with 22 bases between.

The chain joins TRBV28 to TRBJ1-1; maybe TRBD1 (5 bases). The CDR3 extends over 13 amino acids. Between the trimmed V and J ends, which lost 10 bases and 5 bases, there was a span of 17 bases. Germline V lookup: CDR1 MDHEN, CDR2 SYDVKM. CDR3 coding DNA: TGTGCCATCCAGACAGCCCTCCGGACTGAAGCTTTCTTT. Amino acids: CAIQTALRTEAFF.

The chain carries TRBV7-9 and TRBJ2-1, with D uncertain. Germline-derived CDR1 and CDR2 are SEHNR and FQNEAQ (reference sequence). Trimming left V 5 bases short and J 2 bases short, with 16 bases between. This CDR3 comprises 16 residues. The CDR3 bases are TGTGCCAGCAGCCCACGTCCTCCGGGTACCTACAATGAGCAGTTCTTC. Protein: CASSPRPPGTYNEQFF.

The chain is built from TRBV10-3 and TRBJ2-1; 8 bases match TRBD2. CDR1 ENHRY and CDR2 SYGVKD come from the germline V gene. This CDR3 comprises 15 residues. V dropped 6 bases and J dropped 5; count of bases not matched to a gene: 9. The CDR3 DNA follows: TGTGCCATCAGAAATCTAGCGGGCCAGAACAATGAGCAGTTCTTC. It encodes CAIRNLAGQNNEQFF.

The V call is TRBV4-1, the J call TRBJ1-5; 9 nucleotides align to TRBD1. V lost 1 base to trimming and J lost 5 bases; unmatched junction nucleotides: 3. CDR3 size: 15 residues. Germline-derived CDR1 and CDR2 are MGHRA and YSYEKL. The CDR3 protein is CASSQGTGVDQPQHF. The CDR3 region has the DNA TGCGCCAGCAGCCAAGGGACAGGGGTCGATCAGCCCCAGCATTTT.

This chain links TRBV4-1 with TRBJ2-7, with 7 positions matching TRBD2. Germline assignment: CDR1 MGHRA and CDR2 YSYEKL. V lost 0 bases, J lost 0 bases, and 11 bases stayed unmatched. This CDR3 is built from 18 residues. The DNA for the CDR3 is TGCGCCAGCAGCCAAGATCTCGGCGGGGGAGGTTTCTCCTACGAGCAGTACTTC. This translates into CASSQDLGGGGFSYEQYF.